This T cell receptor beta chain came from a study of patients and donors after allogeneic stem cell transplantation. Germline V gene lookup returns CDR1 GTSNPN and CDR2 SVGIG (reference sequence). The CDR3 is made up of 13 amino acids. J was trimmed by 7 bases and V by 0 bases; bases with no gene match: 5. In this sample, this clonotype turned up many times. TCRdb reprocessed the RT-PCR reads with MiXCR, giving one entry per CDR3 protein. Among fewer than 250,000 distinct CDR3 sequences, around 14% were seen once, and the ten largest hold around a tenth. The specimen sequenced was blood, either unsorted or a sorted T cell fraction (not recorded which). This clonotype was obtained from a human donor who was either an allogeneic HSCT recipient or a stem cell or donor lymphocyte infusion donor (not recorded which). It is not recorded whose cells these are; they may come from a transplant donor. This chain connects TRBV30 to TRBJ1-2; 7 nucleotides match TRBD1. The DNA for the CDR3 is TGTGCCTGGAGTGTTCAGGGGGGCAGTGGCTACACCTTC. As protein: CAWSVQGGSGYTF.